Here is one T cell receptor (beta chain) with its context. The data were produced by immunoSEQ multiplex PCR, yet TCRdb's version contains in-frame clones alone and is incomplete. This sample has a few hundred thousand clones, with 86% found just once. This CDR3 has 14 residues. Germline CDR1 reads MNHNY; CDR2 reads SVGAGI (reference sequence). The ends lost 6 bases at V and 5 bases at J; junction bases unmatched: 6. This sample is drawn from a study of blood T cell repertoires in COVID-19. For the study at large: Spain, Italy and the United States supplied samples that represented acute and convalescent COVID-19.

The chain couples TRBV6-6 to TRBJ2-2; the match to TRBD1 covers 7 bases. The sequenced sample was peripheral blood. The sequence derives from a woman aged 45-65 years with acute or convalescent COVID-19. CDR3 region: CASRDRQGTGELFF. The CDR3 region has the DNA TGTGCCAGCAGAGACAGACAGGGTACCGGGGAGCTGTTTTTT.